This TCR beta chain appears in the sequencing data of a study of blood T cell repertoires in COVID-19 (TCRdb year 2020). In terms of the full investigation: Samples covering the acute and convalescent phases of COVID-19 were provided by collaborators in the United States, Italy and Spain. The material from the prospective study consisted of cDNA or gDNA derived from T cells, B-cell-depleted T cells, or PBMCs. The dataset comprised deeply sampled blood TCRbeta repertoires from subjects exposed to, actively infected with, or recovered from COVID-19. A freely available public database, intended as a resource for researchers studying the immune response to SARS-CoV-2, is where the repertoires were released. The samples were drawn from two sources: the first 160 participants of the ongoing ImmuneRACE study, and fewer than 1,500 subjects contributed by 6 global collaborators. Sample metadata almost always included a de-identified subject ID, COVID-19 status, age in years and sex. HLA class I and class II types, where available, came from metadata supplied by the sample provider rather than from assay-based typing.

At the junction V is shortened by 1 base and J by 6 bases, with 15 bases in between. Based on the germline V gene (reference sequence), the CDR1 and CDR2 sequences are GTSNPN and SVGIG. The CDR3, cysteine through phenylalanine, is 15 amino acids long. CDR3 DNA only is kept here, 45 bases in frame from base 1. The collaborating institutions used their own protocols to collect whole blood in K2EDTA tubes. For TCRbeta analysis, collaborators shipped samples as frozen whole blood, isolated PBMCs, or DNA extracted from either of those sample types. The immunoSEQ Assay, a bias-controlled multiplex PCR, was used to amplify TCRbeta CDR3 regions from genomic DNA. Per the authors' processing: Nucleated cell counts per sample were estimated from amplification of reference gene primers within the assay. Sequence reads were collapsed and filtered to measure the absolute abundance of every unique TCRbeta CDR3 rearrangement. For each sample, productive Simpson clonality was calculated as the square root of Simpson's diversity index over productive rearrangements. This is the immuneACCESS table as TCRdb keeps it, with only in-frame sequences that have V and J called. A part of the clones is gone; compared with another copy, unresolved V genes explain less than half, and the rest is unexplained. V and J calls and clone size are those listed in that table; D and trimming were worked out from the DNA. A total of some 110,000 clones appear in this sample, 70% to 85% of them only once. 2% to 3% of the sample lies in the top ten.

This clone appeared a single time. Its antigen remains undetermined. The record has no base qualities; no much larger clone is one base away. Overall study outcomes, separate from this receptor: The amount of clinical and demographic metadata varied by source and participant and was provided uncurated.

The chain is made from TRBV30 and TRBJ1-4; possibly the D gene is TRBD1, per 5 matching bases. The sequence came from a man over 45 with acute or convalescent COVID-19. Sequencing used peripheral blood. The CDR3: CAWSGHPGGDEKLFF. The DNA sequence follows: TGTGCCTGGAGTGGCCACCCAGGAGGGGATGAAAAACTGTTTTTT.